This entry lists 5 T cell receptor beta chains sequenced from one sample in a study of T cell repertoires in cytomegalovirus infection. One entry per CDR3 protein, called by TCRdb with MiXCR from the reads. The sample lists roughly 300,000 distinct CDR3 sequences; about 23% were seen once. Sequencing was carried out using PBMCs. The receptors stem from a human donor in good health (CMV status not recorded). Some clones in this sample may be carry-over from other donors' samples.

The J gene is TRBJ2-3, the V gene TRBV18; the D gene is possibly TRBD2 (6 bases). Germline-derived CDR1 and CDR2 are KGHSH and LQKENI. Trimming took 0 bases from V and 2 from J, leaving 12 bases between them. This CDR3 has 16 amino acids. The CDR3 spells CASSPPTAGTTDTQYF. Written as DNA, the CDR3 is TGTGCCAGCTCACCACCCACGGCGGGGACCACAGATACGCAGTATTTT.

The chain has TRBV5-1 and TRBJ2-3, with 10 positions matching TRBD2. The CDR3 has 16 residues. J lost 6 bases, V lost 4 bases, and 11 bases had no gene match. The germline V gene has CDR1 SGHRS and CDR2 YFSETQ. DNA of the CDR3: TGCGCCAGCAGCCCTTACCTAGCGGGGGCCAGGGATACGCAGTATTTT. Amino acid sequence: CASSPYLAGARDTQYF.

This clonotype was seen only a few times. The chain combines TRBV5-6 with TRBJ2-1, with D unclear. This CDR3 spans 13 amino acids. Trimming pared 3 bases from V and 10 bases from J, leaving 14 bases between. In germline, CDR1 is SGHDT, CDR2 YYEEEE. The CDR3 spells CASSSASSEEQFF. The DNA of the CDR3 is TGTGCCAGCAGCTCCGCCAGTTCGGAGGAGCAGTTCTTC.

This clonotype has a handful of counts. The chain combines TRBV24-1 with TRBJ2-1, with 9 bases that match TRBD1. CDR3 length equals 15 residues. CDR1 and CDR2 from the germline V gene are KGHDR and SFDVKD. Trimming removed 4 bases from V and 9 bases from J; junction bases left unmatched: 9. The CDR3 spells CATSEPGQGLIEQFF. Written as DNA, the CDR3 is TGTGCCACCAGTGAACCTGGACAGGGGTTGATTGAGCAGTTCTTC.

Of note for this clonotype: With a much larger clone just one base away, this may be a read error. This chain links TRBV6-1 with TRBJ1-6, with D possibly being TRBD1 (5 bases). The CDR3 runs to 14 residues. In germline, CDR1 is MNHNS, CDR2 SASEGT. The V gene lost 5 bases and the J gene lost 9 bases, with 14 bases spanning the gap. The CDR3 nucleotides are TGTGCCAGCAGTCACCTCTCGGGGGGTTCACCCCTCCACTTT. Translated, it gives CASSHLSGGSPLHF.